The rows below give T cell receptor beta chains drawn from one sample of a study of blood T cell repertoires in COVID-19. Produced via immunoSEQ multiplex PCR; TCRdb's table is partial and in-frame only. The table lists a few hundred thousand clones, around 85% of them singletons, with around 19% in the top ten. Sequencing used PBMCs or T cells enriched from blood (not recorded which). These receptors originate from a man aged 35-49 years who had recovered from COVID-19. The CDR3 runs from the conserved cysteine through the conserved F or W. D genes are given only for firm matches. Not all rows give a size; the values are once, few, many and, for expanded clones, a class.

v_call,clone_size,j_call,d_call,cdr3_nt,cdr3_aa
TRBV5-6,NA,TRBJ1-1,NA,TGTGCCAGCAGCCTAGCCGGGACATTGATAACTGAAGCTTTCTTT,CASSLAGTLITEAFF
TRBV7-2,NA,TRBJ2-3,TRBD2,TGTGCCAGCAGCGAGCGACTAGCGGCTAGCACAGATACGCAGTATTTT,CASSERLAASTDTQYF
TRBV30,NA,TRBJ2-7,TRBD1,TGTGCCCGATACTCCGGGACAGGTTTTTCCTTC,CARYSGTGFSF
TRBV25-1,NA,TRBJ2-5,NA,TGTGCCAGCAGTGAACCCGGGAGTAGACAAGAGACCCAGTACTTC,CASSEPGSRQETQYF
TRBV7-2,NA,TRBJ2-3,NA,TGTGCCAGCACCGATAGAAGCGGGAGCACAGATACGCAGTATTTT,CASTDRSGSTDTQYF
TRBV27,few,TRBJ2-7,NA,TGTGCCAGCAGTTCCCTGGGAGGTCTCGAGCAGTACTTC,CASSSLGGLEQYF
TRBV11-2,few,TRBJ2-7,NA,TGTGCCAGCAGCTACGAGGCGGCGACCACCTACGAGCAGTACTTC,CASSYEAATTYEQYF
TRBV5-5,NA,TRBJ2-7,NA,TGTGCCAGCATCGGACAGCTCTACGAGCAGTACTTC,CASIGQLYEQYF
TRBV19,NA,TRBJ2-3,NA,TGTGCCAGTAGTAGCCTGGGAGATTCTAGCACAGATACGCAGTATTTT,CASSSLGDSSTDTQYF
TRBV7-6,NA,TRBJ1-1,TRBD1,TGTGCCAGCAGCTCTTTGGGACAGGGGACTTCCACTGAAGCTTTCTTT,CASSSLGQGTSTEAFF
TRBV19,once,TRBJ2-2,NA,TGTGCCAGTAGGAGGGTCAGAGGGAACACCGGGGAGCTGTTTTTT,CASRRVRGNTGELFF
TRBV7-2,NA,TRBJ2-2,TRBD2,TGTGCCAGCAGTATCGGGGGGGCCATCACCGGGGAGCTGTTTTTT,CASSIGGAITGELFF
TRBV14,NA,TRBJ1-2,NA,TGTGCCAGCAGCCAATTTCGCCAGTACACCTTC,CASSQFRQYTF